This entry lists 31 T cell receptor beta chains sequenced from one sample in a study of T cell clusters in autoimmune cytopenias. TRB rearrangements were amplified by touch-down multiplex PCR with mixed TRB-A/B primers. TCRdb derives one entry per CDR3 protein from the multiplex PCR reads, leaving out DNA. The table counts some 3,500 distinct CDR3 sequences; over 2.5% lies in the top ten. TRB was amplified from about 270 ng of peripheral blood genomic DNA per sample. What was sequenced was peripheral blood. The receptor source for this set is a human donor with an autoimmune cytopenia or autoimmune hepatitis (not recorded which).

This chain joins TRBV7-9 and TRBJ2-3. Germline assignment: CDR1 SEHNR and CDR2 FQNEAQ (reference sequence). This CDR3 spans 16 amino acids. The chain's CDR3 is CASSLLSEGGTDTQYF.

This clonotype counts as medium-sized by frequency. V is TRBV18 and J is TRBJ1-1; without DNA, the TCRdb call of TRBD1 cannot be checked. Per the germline V gene, CDR1 is KGHSH and CDR2 is LQKENI. There are 15 residues in the CDR3. CDR3 amino acids: CASSPRTGRDTEAFF.

In terms of frequency, this clonotype is medium-sized (0.01 to 0.1%). CDR3 loop: CSARMPASYNEQFF. The chain joins TRBV20-1 to TRBJ2-1. The CDR3 consists of 14 residues. Germline CDR1 and CDR2: DFQATT and SNEGSKA (reference sequence).

By frequency, this clonotype is medium-sized. The rearrangement links TRBV20-1 to TRBJ2-3; TCRdb gives TRBD2 as the D gene, but with no DNA this cannot be confirmed. Germline lookup yields CDR1 DFQATT and CDR2 SNEGSKA (reference sequence). This CDR3 is 16 amino acids long. This CDR3 is CSAADWAGGSTDTQYF.

The CDR3 protein is CSAGTSGGETQYF. This chain connects TRBV20-1 to TRBJ2-5; without DNA, the TCRdb call of TRBD2 cannot be checked. CDR1 and CDR2 from the germline V gene are DFQATT and SNEGSKA (reference sequence). The CDR3 covers 13 residues.

This clonotype is medium-sized by frequency. The J gene is TRBJ1-5, the V gene TRBV19. This CDR3 contains 15 residues. CDR1 LNHDA and CDR2 SQIVND come from the germline V gene (reference sequence). The chain's CDR3 is CASSTVSAGRQPQHF.

The chain recombines TRBV4-1 with TRBJ1-1; TCRdb names TRBD1, which stays unverified in the absence of DNA. The CDR3 has 15 amino acids. Germline V gene data show CDR1 as MGHRA and CDR2 as YSYEKL. The CDR3 sequence: CASSRGQSANTEAFF.

The chain couples TRBV28 to TRBJ2-3; without DNA, the TCRdb call of TRBD1 cannot be checked. CDR3 length equals 13 residues. The germline gives CDR1 MDHEN, CDR2 SYDVKM. This chain's CDR3 is CASIPSSTDTQYF.

This clonotype shows up as medium-sized by frequency. The chain recombines TRBV5-4 with TRBJ2-1; the D gene TCRdb calls, TRBD2, cannot be checked with no DNA. The CDR3 is 14 amino acids. Per the germline V gene, CDR1 is SGHNT and CDR2 is YYREEE (reference sequence). This chain's CDR3 is CASSLGLARGEQFF.

V gene TRBV10-1 combines with J gene TRBJ2-5. CDR1 WNHNN and CDR2 SYGVQD come from the germline V gene (reference sequence). This CDR3 spans 14 amino acids. The CDR3 sequence: CASRPRPIQETQYF.

Considering frequency, this clonotype is medium-sized. This rearrangement joins TRBV6-1 to TRBJ1-5. The CDR3 contains 16 residues. Germline V gene sequence: CDR1 MNHNS, CDR2 SASEGT. The CDR3 reads CAALKRPDDGGQPQHF.

This clonotype ranks as medium-sized in terms of frequency. The J gene is TRBJ2-5, the V gene TRBV6-1; there is no DNA to check the TCRdb D call of TRBD1. This CDR3 region has 13 residues. CDR1 MNHNS and CDR2 SASEGT come from the germline V gene. CDR3 region: CASRRSGTETQYF.

This clonotype is labeled medium-sized (0.01 to 0.1%) based on frequency. The chain joins TRBV27 to TRBJ1-2; TCRdb lists TRBD1, though no DNA is available to test this call. Germline V CDR1 and CDR2: MNHEY, SMNVEV (reference sequence). The CDR3 is made up of 15 amino acids. The CDR3 spells CASSSRLRGNYGYTF.

The chain employs TRBV28 and TRBJ1-4; TCRdb gives TRBD1 as the D gene, but with no DNA this cannot be confirmed. Germline CDR1 reads MDHEN; CDR2 reads SYDVKM. The CDR3 length is 13 residues. The CDR3 loop reads CASREQGDEKLFF.

The chain has TRBV28 and TRBJ1-2; the D call of TRBD1 rests on TCRdb alone, since no DNA is present to check it. This CDR3 comprises 15 residues. Germline V gene lookup returns CDR1 MDHEN and CDR2 SYDVKM. CDR3 residues: CASQGWGQNNYGYTF.

This clonotype is medium-sized by frequency. The chain combines TRBV6-1 with TRBJ1-1; TCRdb's D call of TRBD1 is untestable without DNA. This CDR3 region has 14 residues. Germline CDR1 is MNHNS and CDR2 is SASEGT. CDR3 loop: CASSLKEDRAEAFF.

This rearrangement joins TRBV28 to TRBJ2-7; TCRdb lists TRBD2, though no DNA is available to test this call. Germline-derived CDR1 and CDR2 are MDHEN and SYDVKM. The CDR3 consists of 14 residues. The CDR3 sequence is CASSLSPSVYEQYF. The variable domain in full, with the rest retrieved from reference TRBV28 and TRBJ2-7, is DVKVTQSSRYLVKRTGEKVFLECVQDMDHENMFWYRQDPGLGLRLIYFSYDVKMKEKGDIPEGYSVSREKKERFSLILESASTNQTSMYLCASSLSPSVYEQYFGPGTRLTVT.

The V gene is TRBV20-1, the J gene TRBJ1-6. The CDR3 is 13 amino acids. CDR1 is DFQATT, CDR2 SNEGSKA, per germline (reference sequence). CDR3 loop: CSARSVLLSPLHF.

This chain links TRBV19 with TRBJ2-2; TCRdb's D call of TRBD2 is untestable without DNA. The CDR3 length is 13 residues. In germline, CDR1 is LNHDA, CDR2 SQIVND (reference sequence). The CDR3 spells CARRRGKKGELFF. Based on the CDR3 plus reference TRBV19 and TRBJ2-2, the full variable domain is DGGITQSPKYLFRKEGQNVTLSCEQNLNHDAMYWYRQDPGQGLRLIYYSQIVNDFQKGDIAEGYSVSREKKESFPLTVTSAQKNPTAFYLCARRRGKKGELFFGEGSRLTVL.

Judged by frequency, this clonotype is medium-sized. The V and J genes are TRBV21-1 and TRBJ2-3; absent DNA, TCRdb's TRBD1 call cannot be checked. TRBV21-1 counts as a pseudogene. The CDR3 has 17 residues. The CDR3 here is CASSDRDRDSGTDTQYF.

Measured by frequency, this clonotype is medium-sized (0.01 to 0.1%). The chain uses TRBV7-6 and TRBJ2-2. This CDR3 has 14 residues. Germline assignment: CDR1 SGHVS and CDR2 FNYEAQ. CDR3 protein: CASSLFENTGELFF. The whole variable domain, remainder taken from reference TRBV7-6 and TRBJ2-2, is GAGVSQSPRYKVTKRGQDVALRCDPISGHVSLYWYRQALGQGPEFLTYFNYEAQQDKSGLPNDRFSAERPEGSISTLTIQRTEQRDSAMYRCASSLFENTGELFFGEGSRLTVL.

This CDR3 is CASSPINEQFF. V usage is TRBV7-9 and J usage is TRBJ2-1. The CDR3 runs to 11 residues. Germline V gene lookup returns CDR1 SEHNR and CDR2 FQNEAQ (reference sequence).

Considering frequency, this clonotype is large. This chain connects TRBV29-1 to TRBJ1-2. The CDR3 runs to 11 residues. Germline V lookup: CDR1 SQVTM, CDR2 ANQGSEA. The CDR3 spells CSVRMGLGYTF.

This clonotype is medium-sized (0.01 to 0.1%) by frequency. The chain recombines TRBV5-4 with TRBJ1-4. Per the germline V gene, CDR1 is SGHNT and CDR2 is YYREEE (reference sequence). CDR3 size: 16 residues. The CDR3 loop is CASSLFLGATNEKLFF.

Measured by frequency, this clonotype is medium-sized. The V and J genes are TRBV19 and TRBJ1-5; TCRdb gives TRBD1 as the D gene, but with no DNA this cannot be confirmed. From germline, CDR1 is LNHDA and CDR2 SQIVND (reference sequence). CDR3 length equals 15 residues. The CDR3 reads CASSMGSRGNQPQHF. Drawing the rest from reference TRBV19 and TRBJ1-5, the complete variable domain is DGGITQSPKYLFRKEGQNVTLSCEQNLNHDAMYWYRQDPGQGLRLIYYSQIVNDFQKGDIAEGYSVSREKKESFPLTVTSAQKNPTAFYLCASSMGSRGNQPQHFGDGTRLSIL.

This clonotype is labeled medium-sized (0.01 to 0.1%) based on frequency. This sequence joins TRBV27 and TRBJ2-5; the TCRdb call, TRBD2, lacks DNA for checking. The CDR3 totals 18 residues. CDR1 is MNHEY, CDR2 SMNVEV, per germline (reference sequence). The CDR3 protein is CASSFARTSGGALETQYF.

By frequency, this clonotype is medium-sized. V and J are TRBV6-1 and TRBJ2-2; absent DNA, TCRdb's TRBD1 call cannot be checked. CDR3 size: 17 residues. Germline lookup yields CDR1 MNHNS and CDR2 SASEGT. The CDR3 sequence: CASRELWGQGIVGELFF.

The chain is built from TRBV20-1 and TRBJ2-3; TCRdb indicates TRBD1, and absent DNA this call remains unverified. Per the germline V gene, CDR1 is DFQATT and CDR2 is SNEGSKA (reference sequence). There are 15 residues in the CDR3. The CDR3 region is CSARDGALEIDTQYF.

By frequency, this clonotype is medium-sized (0.01 to 0.1%). The CDR3 is CASGDREGQPQHF. This chain joins TRBV7-9 and TRBJ1-5; the D call of TRBD1 rests on TCRdb alone, since no DNA is present to check it. Germline V gives CDR1 SEHNR, CDR2 FQNEAQ (reference sequence). This CDR3 is 13 amino acids long.

In terms of frequency, this clonotype is medium-sized. V and J are TRBV5-1 and TRBJ1-1. From germline, CDR1 is SGHRS and CDR2 YFSETQ. The CDR3 contains 13 residues. The CDR3 region is CASSLAGYTEAFF.

By frequency, this clonotype is medium-sized (0.01 to 0.1%). V usage is TRBV6-5 and J usage is TRBJ1-5; absent DNA, TCRdb's TRBD1 call cannot be checked. Germline values: CDR1 MNHEY, CDR2 SVGAGI. The CDR3 loop spans 15 amino acids. CDR3 sequence: CASSPRGVSNQPQHF.